This passage covers 26 T cell receptor beta chains from one sample sequenced in a study of blood T cell repertoires in COVID-19. TCRdb keeps only in-frame clones here, not all; method: immunoSEQ multiplex PCR. The repertoire consists of over 150,000 clones, with around 82% occurring once and the leading ten covering 14%. Input material: peripheral blood. The receptors originated from a man aged 18 to 29 with active or convalescent COVID-19.

V and J are TRBV2 and TRBJ2-1; TRBD2 matches 8 bases. CDR1 is SNHLY and CDR2 is FYNNEI in the germline V gene. This CDR3 spans 15 amino acids. V lost 1 base to trimming and J lost 2 bases; unmatched junction nucleotides: 1. The CDR3 loop is CASSEVLAAYNEQFF. The CDR3 region has the DNA TGTGCCAGCAGTGAAGTACTAGCGGCCTACAATGAGCAGTTCTTC.

The chain has TRBV18 and TRBJ2-3; D may be TRBD2 (6 bases). Trimming shortened V by 2 bases and J by 4 bases, and 13 bases separated the two germline ends. The V gene's germline CDR1 is KGHSH and CDR2 LQKENI. The CDR3 consists of 15 residues. For the CDR3, the DNA is TGTGCCAGCTCACCAACGGAGGGAGCTGCAGATACGCAGTATTTT. Translated, it gives CASSPTEGAADTQYF.

This chain links TRBV5-1 with TRBJ1-1; weak D call: TRBD1 (5 bases). This CDR3 spans 14 amino acids. Germline lookup yields CDR1 SGHRS and CDR2 YFSETQ. The ends were cut back, 4 bases at V and 1 base at J, with 11 bases in the middle. The CDR3 sequence: CASSTRVGNTEAFF. The DNA for the CDR3 is TGCGCCAGCAGCACCAGGGTTGGGAACACTGAAGCTTTCTTT.

The J gene is TRBJ1-1, the V gene TRBV5-5; 8 positions match TRBD1. The ends lost 2 bases at V and 2 bases at J; junction bases unmatched: 2. Germline-derived CDR1 and CDR2 are SGHKS and YYEKEE (reference sequence). This CDR3 has 14 residues. The CDR3: CASSFAGGNTEAFF. As DNA, the CDR3 is TGTGCCAGCAGCTTCGCAGGGGGCAACACTGAAGCTTTCTTT.

The rearrangement links TRBV5-6 to TRBJ1-2, with D perhaps TRBD1 (5 bases). V dropped 4 bases and J dropped 4 bases, with 20 bases sitting between them. The germline gives CDR1 SGHDT, CDR2 YYEEEE. The CDR3 contains 16 residues. The DNA of the CDR3 is TGTGCCAGCAGCATCTTTTGGCAGGGCTCCTCCTATGGCTACACCTTC. Translated, it gives CASSIFWQGSSYGYTF.

The CDR3 is CAIAGDRENTEAFF. In DNA, the CDR3 is TGTGCCATCGCTGGGGACAGGGAGAACACTGAAGCTTTCTTT. This chain connects TRBV10-3 to TRBJ1-1; 9 nucleotides agree with TRBD1. Germline assignment: CDR1 ENHRY and CDR2 SYGVKD. V dropped 8 bases and J dropped 1; count of bases not matched to a gene: 5. This CDR3 has 14 amino acids.

The rearrangement joins TRBV12-3 or TRBV12-4 to TRBJ1-2; D gene uncertain. Trimming shortened V by 6 bases and J by 4 bases, and 9 bases separated the two germline ends. The CDR3 loop spans 12 amino acids. The CDR3 here is CASSPDTYGYTF. CDR3 DNA sequence: TGTGCCAGCAGCCCAGACACCTATGGCTACACCTTC.

This chain connects TRBV2 to TRBJ2-2; D is possibly TRBD1 (6 bases). CDR3 size: 14 residues. Trimming took off 8 bases at V and 1 base at J, with 11 bases between the two ends. Germline assignment: CDR1 SNHLY and CDR2 FYNNEI. CDR3 DNA sequence: TGTGCCAGCGGTACAGGGCGGAACACCGGGGAGCTGTTTTTT. Translating gives CASGTGRNTGELFF.

The chain recombines TRBV6-1 with TRBJ2-7; possibly TRBD2 for D (5 bases). Germline CDR1 MNHNS, CDR2 SASEGT. V lost 0 bases and J lost 0, with 18 bases in between. The CDR3 is made up of 18 amino acids. CDR3 region: CASSEALRNEGFSYEQYF. The CDR3 region has the DNA TGTGCCAGCAGTGAAGCGCTTCGAAATGAGGGCTTCTCCTACGAGCAGTACTTC.

In DNA, the CDR3 is TGTGCCAGCAGGCACAGGGGTGACGAGCAGTACTTC. Residues: CASRHRGDEQYF. V gene TRBV14 combines with J gene TRBJ2-7; 7 bases align to TRBD1. CDR3 size: 12 residues. The V segment lost 6 bases and the J segment 5 bases; nucleotides outside the gene matches: 4. The germline V gene encodes CDR1 SGHDN and CDR2 FVKESK.

The genes are TRBV18 and TRBJ2-5, with no clear D. The germline V gene encodes CDR1 KGHSH and CDR2 LQKENI. V dropped 5 bases and J dropped 2 bases, with 9 bases sitting between them. The CDR3 has 13 residues. CDR3 residues: CASSSGLQETQYF. The CDR3 DNA sequence: TGTGCCAGCTCATCCGGGTTACAAGAGACCCAGTACTTC.

The chain joins TRBV19 to TRBJ1-2, with D tentatively TRBD1 (6 bases). The CDR3 has 14 amino acids. V lost 5 bases and J lost 4, with 14 bases in between. CDR1 LNHDA and CDR2 SQIVND come from the germline V gene (reference sequence). The CDR3 sequence: CASSVGRGIYGYTF. In nucleotides, the CDR3 is TGTGCCAGTAGTGTAGGCAGGGGAATCTATGGCTACACCTTC.

The gene calls are TRBV13 and TRBJ1-2, with D tentatively TRBD1 (6 bases). CDR3 length: 14 amino acids. The V and J ends lost 1 base and 4 bases respectively, with 10 bases between them. Germline V lookup: CDR1 PRHDT, CDR2 FYEKMQ (reference sequence). The CDR3: CASSLVSGVYGYTF. CDR3 sequence (DNA): TGTGCCAGCAGCTTAGTTTCAGGGGTCTATGGCTACACCTTC.

The chain combines TRBV11-2 with TRBJ2-1, with 9 nucleotides matching TRBD2. This CDR3 has 15 residues. The ends lost 7 bases at V and 8 bases at J; junction bases unmatched: 12. Germline V gene data show CDR1 as SGHAT and CDR2 as FQNNGV. DNA of the CDR3: TGTGCCAGCAACCCTCTGGTAGCGGGAGTTTATGAGCAGTTCTTC. Residues: CASNPLVAGVYEQFF.

The sample holds a few counts of this clone. The V and J genes are TRBV15 and TRBJ1-3; 11 bases align to TRBD1. The V gene end was trimmed by 1 base and the J gene end by 4 bases; junction bases not matched to a gene: 6. Germline values: CDR1 LNHNV, CDR2 YYDKDF (reference sequence). The CDR3 sequence is 17 residues long. The CDR3 nucleotides read TGTGCCACCAGCAGAGGGACAGGGGGCTTGAGGGGAAACACCATATATTTT. Amino acid sequence: CATSRGTGGLRGNTIYF.

The chain recombines TRBV2 with TRBJ1-6, with D perhaps matching TRBD1 (6 bases). The CDR3 covers 15 residues. The V gene's germline CDR1 is SNHLY and CDR2 FYNNEI. With 0 bases removed from V and 7 bases from J, the gap between germline ends came to 10 bases. The CDR3 DNA reads TGTGCCAGCAGTGAAGCGCTTCAGGGGAATTCACCCCTCCACTTT. Its protein product is CASSEALQGNSPLHF.

The chain carries TRBV7-2 and TRBJ1-1; TRBD1 aligns across 10 bases. This CDR3 comprises 15 residues. Germline trimming cut 5 bases from V and 5 bases from J; bases unmatched to any gene: 8. The V gene's germline CDR1 is SGHTA and CDR2 FQGNSA. This CDR3 is CASSPRTGGGTEAFF. For the CDR3, the DNA is TGTGCCAGCAGCCCCCGGACAGGGGGTGGGACTGAAGCTTTCTTT. Filled out from reference TRBV7-2 and TRBJ1-1, the complete variable domain reads GAGVSQSPSNKVTEKGKDVELRCDPISGHTALYWYRQSLGQGLEFLIYFQGNSAPDKSGLPSDRFSAERTGGSVSTLTIQRTQQEDSAVYLCASSPRTGGGTEAFFGQGTRLTVV.

The genes are TRBV6-5 and TRBJ1-4; TRBD1 matches at 8 bases. Germline values: CDR1 MNHEY, CDR2 SVGAGI. The CDR3 is 16 amino acids. Trimming at V came to 4 bases and at J to 0 bases, leaving 4 bases not matched to a gene. The CDR3 spells CASSFGQGATNEKLFF. DNA of the CDR3: TGTGCCAGCAGTTTCGGACAGGGTGCAACTAATGAAAAACTGTTTTTT.

This clone was counted a few times. The chain joins TRBV7-3 to TRBJ2-3; weak D call: TRBD2 (5 bases). Germline loops: CDR1 SGHTA, CDR2 FQGTGA. The V end lost 5 bases, the J end lost 5 bases, and 8 bases lay between the germline ends. This CDR3 region has 12 residues. CDR3 in DNA: TGTGCCAGCAGCAAAGGAGGAGATACGCAGTATTTT. It encodes CASSKGGDTQYF. Drawing the rest from reference TRBV7-3 and TRBJ2-3, the complete variable domain is GAGVSQTPSNKVTEKGKYVELRCDPISGHTALYWYRQSLGQGPEFLIYFQGTGAADDSGLPNDRFFAVRPEGSVSTLKIQRTERGDSAVYLCASSKGGDTQYFGPGTRLTVL.

The V call is TRBV9, the J call TRBJ2-5; 7 nucleotides line up with TRBD2. V dropped 5 bases and J dropped 4; count of bases not matched to a gene: 8. The CDR3 has 14 residues. Germline-derived CDR1 and CDR2 are SGDLS and YYNGEE. The CDR3 region has the DNA TGTGCCAGCAGTGGTGCGGGAGAAGGAGAGACCCAGTACTTC. This codes for CASSGAGEGETQYF.

This clone was picked up one time. This chain connects TRBV12-5 to TRBJ1-1, with TRBD1 identical over 8 bases. From germline, CDR1 is LGHNT and CDR2 FRNRAP. This CDR3 contains 13 residues. V trimming: 6 bases; J trimming: 4 bases; junction bases outside the gene matches: 4. The CDR3: CASGPDRATEAFF. The CDR3, as DNA: TGTGCTAGTGGCCCGGACAGGGCCACTGAAGCTTTCTTT.

This clone was observed a handful of times. The chain couples TRBV7-9 to TRBJ2-2, with D possibly matching TRBD1 (6 bases). Trimming left V 5 bases short and J 5 bases short, with 15 bases between. Germline CDR1 SEHNR, CDR2 FQNEAQ (reference sequence). CDR3 size: 15 residues. The CDR3 region is CASSQVAGVTGELFF. In nucleotides, the CDR3 is TGTGCCAGCAGCCAGGTAGCAGGGGTAACCGGGGAGCTGTTTTTT.

This clone has a handful of counts. This sequence joins TRBV5-4 and TRBJ2-7; D unclear. CDR1 is SGHNT and CDR2 is YYREEE in the germline V gene (reference sequence). CDR3 size: 14 residues. V was clipped by 0 bases and J by 2 bases, with 9 bases between them. The CDR3, as DNA: TGTGCCAGCAGCTTGGCCAGACACCCCTACGAGCAGTACTTC. Protein product: CASSLARHPYEQYF.

V is TRBV3-1 (or the pseudogene TRBV3-2) and J is TRBJ2-3, with 8 positions matching TRBD1. Per germline, CDR1 LGHDT and CDR2 YNNKEL (reference sequence). The length of the CDR3 is 18 residues. V was clipped by 2 bases and J by 1 base; unmatched bases: 11. CDR3 amino acids: CASSQPLWQGAGTDTQYF. The CDR3 DNA reads TGTGCCAGCAGCCAACCCCTCTGGCAGGGGGCTGGCACAGATACGCAGTATTTT.

In its sample, this clone was seen once. J is TRBJ2-7 and V is TRBV19; maybe TRBD1 (6 bases). Trimming took off 4 bases at V and 1 base at J, with 17 bases between the two ends. The CDR3 sequence is 16 residues long. Germline CDR1 reads LNHDA; CDR2 reads SQIVND (reference sequence). The CDR3 protein is CASSKLTGRASYEQYF. For the CDR3, the DNA is TGTGCCAGTAGTAAACTGACAGGCCGCGCTTCCTACGAGCAGTACTTC.

The chain recombines TRBV28 with TRBJ2-7, with 12 bases that match TRBD2. V lost 6 bases and J lost 0; bases outside the gene matches: 6. The CDR3 consists of 16 residues. CDR1 is MDHEN, CDR2 SYDVKM, per germline. The CDR3 spells CASRTSGGRSSYEQYF. In DNA form, the CDR3 reads TGTGCCAGCAGGACTAGCGGGGGCAGGAGCTCCTACGAGCAGTACTTC.